This T cell receptor beta chain is from a study of shared clonotypes between healthy human individuals (dated by TCRdb to the early 2020s). For the study in its entirety: The cohort comprised a couple of women and a few men aged 18 to 49 years. Libraries were prepared and TCR repertoires were sequenced by different laboratories using diverse techniques, in order to increase sequencing depth and limit assay-specific biases. For each donor, CD4 naive and CD4 memory were each run on three plates, CD8 naive on two plates, and CD8 memory on one plate. Blood TCR repertoires of four to six healthy adults were deeply sequenced to estimate repertoire size and the extent of clonotype sharing between individuals. Each donor's leukapheresis produced roughly between about 0.8 and 8.9 billion PBMCs.

Using the deep immunoSEQ assay, TCR CDR3 regions were amplified from genomic DNA by multiplex PCR. For each cell subset, the extracted genomic DNA was distributed evenly across all wells of several immunoSEQ 96-well plates, and each plate served as one replicate. Each replicate PCR for sorted subsets received about 0.2 ug genomic DNA, equal to 28,000 or so T cell genomes. Purified libraries were quantified with a Qubit 3.0 fluorometer, sized on a Bioanalyzer 2100, and re-quantified with the KAPA Library Quantification kit. Every immunoSEQ 96-well plate was sequenced on a separate single-read 150-cycle Illumina NextSeq 550 flow cell. The authors' analysis ran thus. The immunoSEQ output contained only junctional sequences without quality scores, so filtering could not match that applied to full-length reads. To assign V/J genes and CDR3, sequences were annotated using PyIR, a Python wrapper for IgBLAST v1.9, with IMGT germline references. Reads were removed for weak V/J assignments (E-value above 1e-6), missing CDR3, stop codons, out-of-frame junctions, or ambiguous translated residues. V3J clonotypes were defined as sequences sharing the same inferred V gene, J gene, and CDR3 amino acid sequence. To compute the percentage overlap between repertoires, the number of shared unique clonotypes was divided by the size of the smaller repertoire. Three approaches were used to assess repertoire richness: RTK rarefaction, the Chao1 estimator, and Recon v2.1 estimates of unobserved clonotypes. Generation probabilities for all TCRbeta clonotypes obtained by the gDNA method from a handful of donors were computed using OLGA. Not all clones reach the TCRdb copy of this immuneACCESS table, which keeps in-frame sequences only. Checked studies attribute under half of the gap to unresolved V genes and leave the rest unexplained. The DNA was the basis for D and trimming; V, J and clone size are from that table. The sample data list millions of clones, and around 95% of these were observed just once. Jointly, the top ten make up around 0.13% of the sample.

In the case of this clone: Its antigen is unknown. No much larger clonotype is one base removed from it; base qualities were not supplied.

Donors were healthy HIV-negative adults with no recently reported acute infections or vaccinations. Only Caucasian adults living in Nashville, Tennessee, USA were represented among the donors. CD4+ T cells were enriched through magnetic negative selection, after which naive cells were positively selected on CD45RA and the remaining negative fraction served as the memory subset. Blood was obtained by leukapheresis, after which PBMCs were separated by Ficoll-Histopaque density gradient centrifugation and cryopreserved in liquid nitrogen vapor phase. Analytical flow cytometry was used to check the purity and quantity of each magnetically sorted T cell population. Genomic DNA was isolated from every sorted fraction and measured by UV absorbance on a Nanodrop 2000c. From a lookup of the germline V gene, CDR1 and CDR2 are SGHRS and YFSETQ. V loses 4 bases at its end and J loses 5 bases; junction bases beyond the gene matches: 9. The CDR3 sequence holds 15 residues, the cysteine and phenylalanine included. Of the read, only the CDR3 DNA is kept; its 45 bases are in frame from base 1.

The investigation overall reported the following: Pairwise subsampling led to the expectation that sequencing depth would affect the degree of clonotype sharing among donors. Estimated clonotype richness was generally larger for naive than for memory subsets. Rarefaction of sorted-subset datasets indicated incomplete sequencing despite the large sequencing depth. Across a handful of donors, around 5% of naive CD4, 3% to 4% of naive CD8, 2.3% of memory CD4, and about 0.44% of memory CD8 clonotypes were shared. Sampling was limited to blood, and TCR repertoires in tissue likely differ from TCR repertoires in blood. Higher generation probabilities were observed for clonotypes shared by all four sorted-subset donors than for non-shared clonotypes. Because the study included a small number of donors, the genetic and exposure-history diversity represented was limited.

The source material was naive CD4+ T cells sorted from blood. The label giving this sample's cell subset or site can be read as: CD45RA+ positively selected. The rearrangement combines TRBV5-1 with TRBJ2-5, with TRBD1 matching 9 junction bases. The TCR comes from a young man in good health. The CDR3 reads CASSVLGTGSETQYF. The nucleotide sequence reads as follows: TGCGCCAGCAGCGTTCTAGGGACAGGGAGCGAGACCCAGTACTTC. Reference TRBV5-1 and TRBJ2-5 genes cover what lies past the CDR3, so the full variable domain is KAGVTQTPRYLIKTRGQQVTLSCSPISGHRSVSWYQQTPGQGLQFLFEYFSETQRNKGNFPGRFSGRQFSNSRSEMNVSTLELGDSALYLCASSVLGTGSETQYFGPGTRLLVL.